This is a list of T cell receptor beta chains from one sample in a study of shared clonotypes between healthy human individuals. Sequencing was performed with immunoSEQ multiplex PCR; in TCRdb, only in-frame clones are kept and a portion is missing. The profile shows about 480,000 clones, roughly 85% of them singletons. Input material: PBMCs. These receptors originate from a woman aged 40-49 years in good health. Some clones in this sample may be carry-over from other donors' samples. CDR3s include the opening cysteine and the closing phenylalanine or tryptophan. A D gene is named only where the DNA matches it firmly. A row's size may be missing; if present it is once, few, many or a size class.

v_gene	j_gene	d_gene	abundance	CDR3aa	CDR3nt
TRBV7-2	TRBJ2-3	.	.	CASSPQRDTQYF	TGTGCCAGCAGCCCACAGCGGGATACGCAGTATTTT
TRBV25-1	TRBJ1-4	TRBD1	.	CASSELARGGEKLFF	TGTGCCAGCAGTGAATTGGCCAGGGGGGGAGAAAAACTGTTTTTT
TRBV5-1	TRBJ1-1	.	.	CASSLAGLMTEAFF	TGCGCCAGCAGCTTGGCGGGTCTGATGACTGAAGCTTTCTTT
TRBV14	TRBJ2-2	.	.	CASSPLRAGELFF	TGTGCCAGCAGCCCCCTCCGGGCCGGGGAGCTGTTTTTT
TRBV5-1	TRBJ1-1	.	.	CASSLDTIGTEAFF	TGCGCCAGCAGCTTAGACACTATAGGGACTGAAGCTTTCTTT
TRBV11-3	TRBJ1-4	TRBD1	.	CASSLDLRQGLTNEKLFF	TGTGCCAGCAGCTTAGATCTGAGACAGGGATTGACTAATGAAAAACTGTTTTTT
TRBV4-1	TRBJ2-7	.	.	CASKPEAMGNYEQYF	TGCGCCAGCAAGCCGGAGGCGATGGGAAATTACGAGCAGTACTTC
TRBV6-6	TRBJ2-7	.	few	CASSYMGSSAYEQYF	TGTGCCAGCAGTTATATGGGATCGTCAGCCTACGAGCAGTACTTC
TRBV29-1	TRBJ2-5	TRBD2	.	CSPTWGGTQYF	TGCAGCCCAACGTGGGGGGGGACCCAGTACTTC
TRBV28	TRBJ1-5	.	many	CASSLIRGRHQPQHF	TGTGCCAGCAGTTTAATCCGGGGAAGGCATCAGCCCCAGCATTTT
TRBV4-3	TRBJ2-3	.	few	CASSQDRDSAPDTQYF	TGCGCCAGCAGCCAAGATAGGGATTCGGCCCCAGATACGCAGTATTTT
TRBV5-1	TRBJ1-2	.	.	CASGEGYSYTF	TGCGCCAGCGGGGAAGGCTATAGCTACACCTTC
TRBV5-1	TRBJ1-5	TRBD1	once	CASSLAGGLNQPQHF	TGCGCCAGCAGCTTAGCAGGGGGACTCAATCAGCCCCAGCATTTT
TRBV4-2	TRBJ1-5	.	.	CASSQNQGRDQPQHF	TGTGCCAGCAGCCAGAACCAGGGAAGGGATCAGCCCCAGCATTTT
TRBV11-2	TRBJ2-7	TRBD2	.	CASSLVTSGLAASYEQYF	TGTGCCAGCAGCTTAGTCACCTCGGGACTAGCGGCTTCCTACGAGCAGTACTTC
TRBV19	TRBJ2-1	.	.	CASSFRKAITSYNEQFF	TGTGCCAGTAGTTTCCGCAAGGCCATTACTTCCTACAATGAGCAGTTCTTC
TRBV29-1	TRBJ2-1	.	.	CSVDPSGRYREQFF	TGCAGCGTTGATCCGTCAGGGAGGTATCGTGAGCAGTTCTTC
TRBV5-1	TRBJ2-3	.	.	CASRMAGATDTQYF	TGCGCCAGCAGGATGGCAGGGGCGACAGATACGCAGTATTTT
TRBV6-1	TRBJ2-7	.	few	CASKGLPSSYEQYF	TGTGCCAGCAAGGGACTCCCAAGCTCCTACGAGCAGTACTTC
TRBV9	TRBJ2-3	.	.	CASSVWGSDTQYF	TGTGCCAGCAGCGTATGGGGGTCAGATACGCAGTATTTT
TRBV5-1	TRBJ2-1	.	once	CASSLVSNDYNEQFF	TGCGCCAGCAGCTTGGTCAGTAATGACTACAATGAGCAGTTCTTC
TRBV29-1	TRBJ1-5	TRBD1	.	CSGLRGQKDQPQHF	TGCAGCGGCTTGAGGGGGCAGAAGGATCAGCCCCAGCATTTT
TRBV7-2	TRBJ2-6	.	.	CASSLQGPGANVLTF	TGTGCCAGCAGCTTACAGGGTCCCGGGGCCAACGTCCTGACTTTC